This is a list of T cell receptor beta chains from one sample in a study of blood T cells in healthy people across ages. TCRdb re-called the 5' RACE reads through MiXCR, storing one row per CDR3 protein. Altogether under 800,000 distinct CDR3 sequences are present, roughly 20% being singletons, with the ten largest covering roughly 3.9%. Sequenced: blood. The receptors derive from a man between 65 and 85 years old in good health. The CDR3 runs from the conserved cysteine through the conserved F or W. Fields, in order: J gene, D gene, V gene, clone size, CDR3 protein, CDR3 DNA. A D gene is named only where the DNA matches it firmly. Clone sizes are given selectively: once, few, many, or a class where the clone is expanded.

TRBJ2-1 . TRBV6-1 . CASSYGTPERFF TGTGCCAGCAGTTATGGGACTCCCGAGCGGTTCTTC
TRBJ1-5 . TRBV20-1 few CSAASGDSNQPQHF TGCAGTGCGGCTTCAGGGGATAGCAATCAGCCCCAGCATTTT
TRBJ2-1 TRBD2 TRBV20-1 few CSARISGRGNNEQFF TGCAGTGCTAGAATTAGCGGGAGAGGCAACAATGAGCAGTTCTTC
TRBJ1-2 . TRBV28 . CASTLQGGTYGYTF TGTGCCAGCACCCTGCAAGGGGGAACATATGGCTACACCTTC
TRBJ2-7 TRBD2 TRBV3-1 . CASSQQLAGNYEQYF TGTGCCAGCAGCCAGCAACTAGCGGGTAACTACGAGCAGTACTTC
TRBJ2-3 TRBD2 TRBV3-1 . CASSQGTRDTQYF TGTGCCAGCAGCCAAGGGACTAGAGATACGCAGTATTTT
TRBJ1-2 TRBD1 TRBV3-1 many CASSQPTGGDYGYTF TGTGCCAGCAGCCAACCGACAGGGGGCGACTATGGCTACACCTTC
TRBJ2-2 TRBD2 TRBV9 few CASSVRLAGDTGELFF TGTGCCAGCAGCGTCCGACTAGCGGGGGACACCGGGGAGCTGTTTTTT
TRBJ2-1 TRBD2 TRBV6-2/TRBV6-3 many CASSVLAGEYEQFF TGTGCCAGCAGTGTACTAGCGGGAGAGTATGAGCAGTTCTTC
TRBJ2-2 . TRBV20-1 few CSARTPNTGELFF TGCAGTGCTCGGACTCCGAACACCGGGGAGCTGTTTTTT
TRBJ2-1 TRBD2 TRBV7-9 . CASSAGLALEQFF TGTGCCAGCAGCGCAGGACTAGCGTTAGAGCAGTTCTTC
TRBJ2-7 . TRBV20-1 few CSATIPGEVYEQYF TGCAGTGCCACGATCCCCGGGGAAGTCTACGAGCAGTACTTC
TRBJ2-2 . TRBV27 few CASSIFQGINTGELFF TGTGCCAGCAGTATTTTCCAGGGGATAAACACCGGGGAGCTGTTTTTT
TRBJ1-4 . TRBV20-1 . CSAIQGFATNEKLFF TGCAGTGCCATACAGGGCTTCGCAACTAATGAAAAACTGTTTTTT
TRBJ1-2 . TRBV10-3 . CAISEQFGQNYGYTF TGTGCCATCAGTGAGCAATTTGGGCAGAACTATGGCTACACCTTC
TRBJ2-3 . TRBV7-9 many CASSPGSADTQYF TGTGCCAGCAGCCCGGGGAGCGCAGATACGCAGTATTTT
TRBJ1-4 TRBD1 TRBV6-1 . CASSETSGTGGLTEKLFF TGTGCCAGCAGTGAAACCTCCGGGACAGGGGGTCTTACTGAAAAACTGTTTTTT
TRBJ2-1 TRBD2 TRBV20-1 . CSARDLGQREHSYNEQFF TGCAGTGCTAGAGATCTAGGACAGCGGGAGCACTCCTACAATGAGCAGTTCTTC
TRBJ2-5 . TRBV7-9 . CASSRTDETQYF TGTGCCAGCAGCCGGACAGATGAGACCCAGTACTTC
TRBJ2-5 TRBD2 TRBV9 few CASSVGGRRGSQTQYF TGTGCCAGCAGCGTGGGAGGGCGACGGGGGTCACAGACCCAGTACTTC
TRBJ2-7 . TRBV5-1 . CASSSGWGRTTRGDEQYF TGCGCCAGCAGCTCTGGTTGGGGGCGCACCACTAGGGGCGACGAGCAGTACTTC
TRBJ2-7 TRBD1 TRBV5-1 many CASSPSGQRYEQYF TGCGCCAGCAGCCCGTCGGGACAGCGATACGAGCAGTACTTC
TRBJ2-7 . TRBV7-3 many CASSSGPIYEQYF TGTGCCAGCAGCTCGGGTCCAATTTACGAGCAGTACTTC
TRBJ2-2 . TRBV7-2 many CASSWNRAGELFF TGTGCCAGCAGCTGGAACAGGGCCGGGGAGCTGTTTTTT
TRBJ1-4 . TRBV5-5 few CASSRAPTLEKLFF TGTGCCAGCAGCCGGGCGCCCACTCTCGAAAAACTGTTTTTT
TRBJ2-7 . TRBV21-1 . CASSRVRYEQYF TGTGCCAGCAGCCGGGTTAGGTACGAGCAGTACTTC
TRBJ2-1 . TRBV5-1 . CASSLGDSRNEQFF TGCGCCAGCAGCTTGGGTGACAGCCGCAATGAGCAGTTCTTC